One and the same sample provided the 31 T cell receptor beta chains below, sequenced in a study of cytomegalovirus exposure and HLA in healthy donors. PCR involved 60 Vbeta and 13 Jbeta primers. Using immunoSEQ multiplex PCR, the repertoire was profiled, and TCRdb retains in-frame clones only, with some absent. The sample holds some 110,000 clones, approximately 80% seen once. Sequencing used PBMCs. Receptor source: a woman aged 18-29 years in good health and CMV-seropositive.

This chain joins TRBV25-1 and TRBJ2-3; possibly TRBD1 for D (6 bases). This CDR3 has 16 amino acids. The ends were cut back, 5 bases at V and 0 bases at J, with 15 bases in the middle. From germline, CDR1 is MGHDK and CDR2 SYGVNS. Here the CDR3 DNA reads TGTGCCAGCAGTTATGGGACATTCGCCAGCACAGATACGCAGTATTTT. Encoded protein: CASSYGTFASTDTQYF.

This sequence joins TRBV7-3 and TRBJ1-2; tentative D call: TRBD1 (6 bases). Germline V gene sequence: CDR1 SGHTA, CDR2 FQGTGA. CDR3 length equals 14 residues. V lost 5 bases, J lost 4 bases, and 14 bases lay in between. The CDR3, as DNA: TGTGCCAGCAGCCCCCAGGGGACGTCCTATGGCTACACCTTC. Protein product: CASSPQGTSYGYTF. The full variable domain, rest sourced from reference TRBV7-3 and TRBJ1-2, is GAGVSQTPSNKVTEKGKYVELRCDPISGHTALYWYRQSLGQGPEFLIYFQGTGAADDSGLPNDRFFAVRPEGSVSTLKIQRTERGDSAVYLCASSPQGTSYGYTFGSGTRLTVV.

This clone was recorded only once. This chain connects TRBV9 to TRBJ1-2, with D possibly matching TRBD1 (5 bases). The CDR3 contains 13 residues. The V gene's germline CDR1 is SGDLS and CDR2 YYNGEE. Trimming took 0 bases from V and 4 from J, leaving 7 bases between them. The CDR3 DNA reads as TGTGCCAGCAGCGTAGTCAGGGTCTATGGCTACACCTTC. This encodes CASSVVRVYGYTF.

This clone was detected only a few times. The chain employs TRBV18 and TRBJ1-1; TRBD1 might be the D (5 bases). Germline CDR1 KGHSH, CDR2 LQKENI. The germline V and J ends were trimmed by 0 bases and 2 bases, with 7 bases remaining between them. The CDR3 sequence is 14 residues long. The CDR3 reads CASSPPRDNTEAFF. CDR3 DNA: TGTGCCAGCTCACCACCGCGGGACAACACTGAAGCTTTCTTT.

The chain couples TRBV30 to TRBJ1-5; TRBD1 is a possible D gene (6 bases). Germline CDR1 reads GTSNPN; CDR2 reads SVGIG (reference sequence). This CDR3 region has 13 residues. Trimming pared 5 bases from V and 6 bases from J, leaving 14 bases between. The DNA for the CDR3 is TGTGCCTGGGAAACAGGGAACGGTCAGCCCCAGCATTTT. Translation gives CAWETGNGQPQHF.

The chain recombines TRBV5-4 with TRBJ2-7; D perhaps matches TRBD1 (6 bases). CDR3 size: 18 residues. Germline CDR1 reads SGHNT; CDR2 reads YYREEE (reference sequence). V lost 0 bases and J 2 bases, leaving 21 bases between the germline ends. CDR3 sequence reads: CASSLGAHTGTYTYEQYF. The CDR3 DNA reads TGTGCCAGCAGCTTGGGTGCCCATACCGGGACATATACCTACGAGCAGTACTTC.

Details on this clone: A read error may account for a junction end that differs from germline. This CDR3 reads CASRPRTGGQETQYF. The CDR3 coding sequence is TGTGCTAGCAGACCCAGGACAGGGGGCCAAGAGACCCAGTACTTC. The chain couples TRBV11-3 to TRBJ2-5, with 10 bases fitting TRBD1. Germline loops: CDR1 SGHNT, CDR2 YENEEA. There are 15 residues in the CDR3. Filled out from reference TRBV11-3 and TRBJ2-5, the complete variable domain reads EAGVVQSPRYKIIEKKQPVAFWCNPISGHNTLYWYLQNLGQGPELLIRYENEEAVDDSQLPKDRFSAERLKGVDSTLKIQPAELGDSAVYLCASRPRTGGQETQYFGPGTRLLVL.

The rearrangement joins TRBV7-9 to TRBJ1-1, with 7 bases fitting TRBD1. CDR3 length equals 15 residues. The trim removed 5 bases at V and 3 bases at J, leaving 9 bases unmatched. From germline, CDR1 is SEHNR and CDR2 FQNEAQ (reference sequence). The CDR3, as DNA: TGTGCCAGCAGCCCCAAGACAGGGAGTGACACTGAAGCTTTCTTT. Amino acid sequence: CASSPKTGSDTEAFF.

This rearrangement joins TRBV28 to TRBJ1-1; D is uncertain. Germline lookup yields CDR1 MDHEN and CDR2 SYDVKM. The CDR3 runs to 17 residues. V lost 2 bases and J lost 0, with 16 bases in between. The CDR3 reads CASSLVLGRRMNTEAFF. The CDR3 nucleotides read TGTGCCAGCAGTTTAGTACTGGGCAGGCGAATGAACACTGAAGCTTTCTTT.

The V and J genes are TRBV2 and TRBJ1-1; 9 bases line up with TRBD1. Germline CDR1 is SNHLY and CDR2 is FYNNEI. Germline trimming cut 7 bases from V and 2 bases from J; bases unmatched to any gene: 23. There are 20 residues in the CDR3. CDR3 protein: CASIMNRDRVTLPANTEAFF. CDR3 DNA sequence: TGTGCCAGCATCATGAATCGGGACAGGGTAACTCTTCCAGCCAACACTGAAGCTTTCTTT.

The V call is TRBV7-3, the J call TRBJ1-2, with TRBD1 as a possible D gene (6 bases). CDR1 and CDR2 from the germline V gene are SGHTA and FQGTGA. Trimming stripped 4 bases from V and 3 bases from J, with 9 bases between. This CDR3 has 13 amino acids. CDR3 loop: CASSSDRHYGYTF. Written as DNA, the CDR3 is TGTGCCAGCAGCTCAGACAGGCACTATGGCTACACCTTC. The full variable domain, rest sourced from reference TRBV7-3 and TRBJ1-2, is GAGVSQTPSNKVTEKGKYVELRCDPISGHTALYWYRQSLGQGPEFLIYFQGTGAADDSGLPNDRFFAVRPEGSVSTLKIQRTERGDSAVYLCASSSDRHYGYTFGSGTRLTVV.

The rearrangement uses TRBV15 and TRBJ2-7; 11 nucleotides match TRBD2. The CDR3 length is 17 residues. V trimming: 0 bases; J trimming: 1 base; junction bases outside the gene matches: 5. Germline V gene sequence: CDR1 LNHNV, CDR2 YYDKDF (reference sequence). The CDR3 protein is CATSRDSLAGVSYEQYF. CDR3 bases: TGTGCCACCAGCAGAGATTCACTAGCGGGAGTGTCCTACGAGCAGTACTTC. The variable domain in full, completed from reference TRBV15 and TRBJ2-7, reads DAMVIQNPRYQVTQFGKPVTLSCSQTLNHNVMYWYQQKSSQAPKLLFHYYDKDFNNEADTPDNFQSRRPNTSFCFLDIRSPGLGDTAMYLCATSRDSLAGVSYEQYFGPGTRLTVT.

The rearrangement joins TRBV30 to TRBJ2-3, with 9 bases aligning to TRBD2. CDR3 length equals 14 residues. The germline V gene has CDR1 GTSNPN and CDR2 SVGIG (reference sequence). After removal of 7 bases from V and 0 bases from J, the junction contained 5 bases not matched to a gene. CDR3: CASTSGSSTDTQYF. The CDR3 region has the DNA TGTGCCTCGACTAGCGGTTCTAGCACAGATACGCAGTATTTT.

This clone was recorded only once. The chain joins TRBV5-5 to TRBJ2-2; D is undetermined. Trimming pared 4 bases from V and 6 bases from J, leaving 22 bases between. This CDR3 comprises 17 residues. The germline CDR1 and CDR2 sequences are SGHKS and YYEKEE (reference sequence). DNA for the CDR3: TGTGCCAGCAGCCTGCCGTTGTACAGTGTAGTGTCCGGGGAGCTGTTTTTT. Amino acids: CASSLPLYSVVSGELFF.

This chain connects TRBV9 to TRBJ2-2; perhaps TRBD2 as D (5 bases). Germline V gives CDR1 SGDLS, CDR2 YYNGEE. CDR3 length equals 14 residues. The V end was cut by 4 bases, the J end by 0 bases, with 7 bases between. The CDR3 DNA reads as TGTGCCAGCAGCCCCGGGACGAACACCGGGGAGCTGTTTTTT. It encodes CASSPGTNTGELFF.

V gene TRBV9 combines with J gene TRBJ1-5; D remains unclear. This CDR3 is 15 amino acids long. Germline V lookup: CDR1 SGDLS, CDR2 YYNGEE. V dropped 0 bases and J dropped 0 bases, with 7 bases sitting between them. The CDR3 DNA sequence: TGTGCCAGCAGCGTAGGAGATAATAGCAATCAGCCCCAGCATTTT. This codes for CASSVGDNSNQPQHF.

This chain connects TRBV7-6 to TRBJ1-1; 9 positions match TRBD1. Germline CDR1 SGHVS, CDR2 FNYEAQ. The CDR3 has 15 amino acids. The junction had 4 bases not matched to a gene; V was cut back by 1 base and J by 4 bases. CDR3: CASSLGGQGSTEAFF. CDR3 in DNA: TGTGCCAGCAGCTTAGGAGGACAGGGGAGCACTGAAGCTTTCTTT.

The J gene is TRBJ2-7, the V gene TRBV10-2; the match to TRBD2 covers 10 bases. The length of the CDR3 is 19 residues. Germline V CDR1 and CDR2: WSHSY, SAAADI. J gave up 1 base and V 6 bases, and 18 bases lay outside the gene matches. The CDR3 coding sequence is TGCGCCAGCAGCCAGGTGGGGCTAGCGGGAGTCCGAAGGTCCTACGAGCAGTACTTC. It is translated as CASSQVGLAGVRRSYEQYF.

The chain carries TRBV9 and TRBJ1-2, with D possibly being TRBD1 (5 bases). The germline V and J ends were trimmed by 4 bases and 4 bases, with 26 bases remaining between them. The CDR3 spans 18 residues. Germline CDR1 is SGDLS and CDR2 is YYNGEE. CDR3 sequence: CASSSYPGGSPAPYGYTF. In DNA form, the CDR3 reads TGTGCCAGCAGCTCATACCCGGGGGGGTCTCCAGCCCCCTATGGCTACACCTTC. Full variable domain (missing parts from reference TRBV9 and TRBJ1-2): DSGVTQTPKHLITATGQRVTLRCSPRSGDLSVYWYQQSLDQGLQFLIQYYNGEERAKGNILERFSAQQFPDLHSELNLSSLELGDSALYFCASSSYPGGSPAPYGYTFGSGTRLTVV.

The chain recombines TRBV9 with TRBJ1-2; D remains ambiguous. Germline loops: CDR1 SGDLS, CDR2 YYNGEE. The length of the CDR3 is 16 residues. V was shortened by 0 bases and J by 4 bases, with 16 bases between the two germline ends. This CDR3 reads CASSVDVSVPGYGYTF. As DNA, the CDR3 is TGTGCCAGCAGCGTAGACGTGAGTGTCCCAGGCTATGGCTACACCTTC. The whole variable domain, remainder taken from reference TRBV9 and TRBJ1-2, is DSGVTQTPKHLITATGQRVTLRCSPRSGDLSVYWYQQSLDQGLQFLIQYYNGEERAKGNILERFSAQQFPDLHSELNLSSLELGDSALYFCASSVDVSVPGYGYTFGSGTRLTVV.

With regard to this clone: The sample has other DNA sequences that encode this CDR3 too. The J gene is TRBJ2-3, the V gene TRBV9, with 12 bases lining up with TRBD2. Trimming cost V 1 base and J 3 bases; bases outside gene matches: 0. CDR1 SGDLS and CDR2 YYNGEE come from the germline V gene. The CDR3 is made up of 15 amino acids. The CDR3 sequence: CASSVTSGRTDTQYF. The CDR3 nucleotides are TGTGCCAGCAGCGTAACTAGCGGGAGGACAGATACGCAGTATTTT.

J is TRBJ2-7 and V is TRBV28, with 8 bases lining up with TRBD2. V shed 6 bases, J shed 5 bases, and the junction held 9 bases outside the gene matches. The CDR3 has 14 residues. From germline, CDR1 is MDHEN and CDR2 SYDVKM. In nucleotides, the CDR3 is TGTGCCAGCAGAGCGGGAGATCTCCATCACGAGCAGTACTTC. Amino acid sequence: CASRAGDLHHEQYF.

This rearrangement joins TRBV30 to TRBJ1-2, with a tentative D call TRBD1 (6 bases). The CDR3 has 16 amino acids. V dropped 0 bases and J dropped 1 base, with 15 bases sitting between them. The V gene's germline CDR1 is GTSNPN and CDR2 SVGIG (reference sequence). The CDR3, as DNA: TGTGCCTGGAGTGTAAGGATGGGGGCGCGTAACTATGGCTACACCTTC. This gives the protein CAWSVRMGARNYGYTF. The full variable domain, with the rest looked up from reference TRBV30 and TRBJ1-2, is SQTIHQWPATLVQPVGSPLSLECTVEGTSNPNLYWYRQAAGRGLQLLFYSVGIGQISSEVPQNLSASRPQDRQFILSSKKLLLSDSGFYLCAWSVRMGARNYGYTFGSGTRLTVV.

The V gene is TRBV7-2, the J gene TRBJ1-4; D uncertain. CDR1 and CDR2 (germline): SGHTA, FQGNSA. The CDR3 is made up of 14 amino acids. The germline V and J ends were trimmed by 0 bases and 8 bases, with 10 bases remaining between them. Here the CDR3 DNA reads TGTGCCAGCAGCTTAGCCCTTGCTAGCGAAAAACTGTTTTTT. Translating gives CASSLALASEKLFF.

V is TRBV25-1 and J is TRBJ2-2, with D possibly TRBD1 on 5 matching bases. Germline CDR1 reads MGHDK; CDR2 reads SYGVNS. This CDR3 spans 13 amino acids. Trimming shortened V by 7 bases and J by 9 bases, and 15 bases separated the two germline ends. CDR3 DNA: TGTGCCAGCACCGTAAAGGGGCATCGGGAGCTGTTTTTT. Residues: CASTVKGHRELFF.

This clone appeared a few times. The DNA for the CDR3 is TGTGCCAGCAGCTTAGGGACAGGGGAAAAACTGTTTTTT. This encodes CASSLGTGEKLFF. The chain employs TRBV7-9 and TRBJ1-4; 8 bases are a match to TRBD1. Trimming cost V 1 base and J 8 bases; bases outside gene matches: 0. The CDR3 extends over 13 amino acids. Germline assignment: CDR1 SEHNR and CDR2 FQNEAQ (reference sequence).

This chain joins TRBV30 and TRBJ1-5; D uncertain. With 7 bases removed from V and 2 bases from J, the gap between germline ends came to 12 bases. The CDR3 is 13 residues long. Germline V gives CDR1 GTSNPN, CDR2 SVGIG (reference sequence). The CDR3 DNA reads TGTGCCTACGGTAATAGTGGCAATCAGCCCCAGCATTTT. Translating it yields CAYGNSGNQPQHF.

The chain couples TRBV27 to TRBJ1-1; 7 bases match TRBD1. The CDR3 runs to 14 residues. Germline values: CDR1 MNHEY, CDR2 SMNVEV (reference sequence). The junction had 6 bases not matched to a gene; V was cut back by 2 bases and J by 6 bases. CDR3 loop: CASSLPGGSPEAFF. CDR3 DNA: TGTGCCAGCAGTTTACCAGGGGGGAGTCCTGAAGCTTTCTTT.

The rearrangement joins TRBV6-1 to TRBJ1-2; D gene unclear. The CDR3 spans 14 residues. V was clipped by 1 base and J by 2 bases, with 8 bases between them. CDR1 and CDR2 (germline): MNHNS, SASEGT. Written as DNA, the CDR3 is TGTGCCAGCAGTGAAGACCGCTACAACTATGGCTACACCTTC. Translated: CASSEDRYNYGYTF.

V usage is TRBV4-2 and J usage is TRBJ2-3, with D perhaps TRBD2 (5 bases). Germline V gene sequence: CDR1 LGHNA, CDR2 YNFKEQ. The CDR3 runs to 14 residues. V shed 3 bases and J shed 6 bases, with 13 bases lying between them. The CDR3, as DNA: TGTGCCAGCAGCCAGGACGGCACTAGGGATACGCAGTATTTT. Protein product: CASSQDGTRDTQYF.

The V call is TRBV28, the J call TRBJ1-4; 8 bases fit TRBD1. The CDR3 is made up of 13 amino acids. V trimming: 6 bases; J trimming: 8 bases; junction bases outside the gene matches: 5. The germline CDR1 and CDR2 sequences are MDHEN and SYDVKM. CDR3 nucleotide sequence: TGTGCCAGCAGGGGGACAGGCCGGGAAAAACTGTTTTTT. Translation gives CASRGTGREKLFF.